What follows are 5 T cell receptor beta chains derived from one specimen sequenced in a study of OX40 agonist ivuxolimab in advanced cancers. Libraries were prepared by immunoSEQ multiplex PCR; TCRdb keeps only in-frame clonotypes and omits some of them. The profile shows about 72,000 clones, 87% of them singletons. Sequences were derived from CD4+ or CD8+ T cells sorted from blood, sampled in a trial of the OX40 agonist ivuxolimab. The receptor set was obtained from an adult with an advanced solid tumor such as melanoma, head and neck, liver or kidney cancer.

The chain has TRBV19 and TRBJ1-5, with 8 bases aligning to TRBD1. V trimming: 6 bases; J trimming: 9 bases; junction bases outside the gene matches: 10. This CDR3 comprises 14 residues. Germline loops: CDR1 LNHDA, CDR2 SQIVND (reference sequence). The CDR3 DNA is TGTGCCAGTAGCGGACAGGGCGGATTGAGGCCCCAGCATTTT. Its protein product is CASSGQGGLRPQHF. The complete variable domain, with remaining parts taken from reference TRBV19 and TRBJ1-5, reads DGGITQSPKYLFRKEGQNVTLSCEQNLNHDAMYWYRQDPGQGLRLIYYSQIVNDFQKGDIAEGYSVSREKKESFPLTVTSAQKNPTAFYLCASSGQGGLRPQHFGDGTRLSIL.

The CDR3 DNA is TGTGCCAGCAGCTTGAACAGCTACGAGCAGTACTTC. This encodes CASSLNSYEQYF. The chain joins TRBV5-6 to TRBJ2-7; D remains unclear. Trimming cost V 1 base and J 3 bases, with 5 bases left between them. The CDR3 runs to 12 residues. Germline loops: CDR1 SGHDT, CDR2 YYEEEE. Drawing the rest from reference TRBV5-6 and TRBJ2-7, the complete variable domain is DAGVTQSPTHLIKTRGQQVTLRCSPKSGHDTVSWYQQALGQGPQFIFQYYEEEERQRGNFPDRFSGHQFPNYSSELNVNALLLGDSALYLCASSLNSYEQYFGPGTRLTVT.

This sequence joins TRBV9 and TRBJ1-2; D is uncertain. Germline-derived CDR1 and CDR2 are SGDLS and YYNGEE. The V and J ends lost 3 bases and 4 bases respectively, with 7 bases between them. The CDR3 runs to 12 residues. CDR3 residues: CASSANSYGYTF. The DNA of the CDR3 is TGTGCCAGCAGCGCCAACAGCTATGGCTACACCTTC.

The chain is built from TRBV5-6 and TRBJ1-5; D gene uncertain. V was clipped by 0 bases and J by 2 bases, with 12 bases between them. The CDR3 sequence is 16 residues long. CDR1 is SGHDT, CDR2 YYEEEE, per germline. The CDR3 DNA reads TGTGCCAGCAGCTTGGGTGTCGGGAGCGGCAATCAGCCCCAGCATTTT. Its protein is CASSLGVGSGNQPQHF.

The chain is built from TRBV7-9 and TRBJ2-5, with D unresolved. CDR1 is SEHNR and CDR2 is FQNEAQ in the germline V gene (reference sequence). The V gene lost 5 bases and the J gene lost 0 bases, with 10 bases spanning the gap. The CDR3 covers 14 residues. CDR3: CASSLQNYQETQYF. The CDR3 DNA reads TGTGCCAGCAGCCTGCAGAACTACCAAGAGACCCAGTACTTC.